This TCR beta chain was sequenced in a study of CD8 T cells in ankylosing spondylitis (dated by TCRdb to the late 2010s). About the study as a whole: The study profiled T cell receptor beta repertoires in healthy donors and ankylosing spondylitis patients to find disease-linked TCR variants. The full study cohort comprised around 25 ankylosing spondylitis patients and roughly 100 healthy donors. Peripheral blood was sampled, and synovial fluid was also collected from ankylosing spondylitis patients. Results and caveats for the whole study, not just this receptor: A TCR beta motif made up of several highly homologous amino acid variants appeared to be characteristic of blood from ankylosing spondylitis patients. A CD8+ phenotype was shown by the disease-linked clones, which were found at relatively low frequencies in peripheral blood. Some motif variants had previously been reported in the synovial fluid and blood of reactive arthritis patients, which suggests shared mechanisms of disease initiation. The disease-linked clones were reported as significantly enriched in matched synovial fluid samples from ankylosing spondylitis patients.

For this clonotype: The target of this receptor is not known. Base qualities are not recorded, but no much larger clone differs from it by a single base.

Reads for this sample came from an Illumina HiSeq 2500. Quantitative 5'-RACE with molecular barcodes was the method used to prepare the TCR beta libraries. On the study's bioinformatics: Disease-linked TCR variants were identified with a new computational method built on a probabilistic model of VDJ rearrangement. Starting from the raw public reads, TCRdb applied fastp trimming at Q25, assembled clones with MiXCR and retained in-frame beta chains. Every CDR3 protein is listed once, alongside the most common genes and DNA of its rows. The V and J calls reflect TCRdb's pipeline rather than the authors' work. Counted in this sample were hundreds of thousands of distinct CDR3 sequences; approximately 22% of them appeared once. The leading ten clones occupy under 15% of the sample. Deletion took 4 bases off V and 2 bases off J, with a span of 8 bases between the germline ends. Its CDR3 holds 14 amino acids, cysteine through phenylalanine. Kept here is only the CDR3 DNA, which spans 42 bases and is read in frame from base 1. The CDR1 and CDR2 encoded by the germline V gene are SGHDN and FVKESK.

Sequencing was performed on blood, either unsorted or a sorted T cell fraction (not recorded which). This receptor was identified in a male donor with ankylosing spondylitis or in good health (not recorded which). The rearranged chain carries TRBV14 and TRBJ2-2; no D gene is confidently identified. The CDR3 has the sequence CASSPYTNTGELFF. The DNA sequence is as follows: TGTGCCAGCAGCCCCTACACCAACACCGGGGAGCTGTTTTTT.